The present T cell receptor (beta chain) was sequenced within a study of T cell responses to AZD1222 COVID-19 vaccine. Whole-study findings and limits: Two AZD1222 doses significantly raised spike-specific TCR breadth and depth over controls.

In the case of this clone: The antigen is unknown.

Germline V gene lookup returns CDR1 LNHDA and CDR2 SQIVND (reference sequence). The CDR3 is 17 residues long. V was pared by 4 bases and J by 0 bases, with 16 bases between. Assay used: immunoSEQ multiplex PCR; TCRdb lists only in-frame clones, some missing. The sample shows 200,000 or so clones, about 93% of them seen only once. Specimen: peripheral blood, collected 28 days after the second AZD1222 dose. The V call is TRBV19, the J call TRBJ1-5, with a weak D call TRBD1 (5 bases). The TCR originated in an adult who received the AZD1222 COVID-19 vaccine. CDR3 in amino acids: CASSTVTGYYSNQPQHF. In DNA form, the CDR3 reads TGTGCCAGTAGTACCGTAACAGGTTACTATAGCAATCAGCCCCAGCATTTT.